The clone carrying this T cell receptor (beta chain) was recorded a few times. V lost 0 bases, J lost 2 bases, and 6 bases stayed unmatched. Germline assignment: CDR1 LNHNV and CDR2 YYDKDF (reference sequence). The CDR3 runs 17 residues. Treatment specified: randomized to nivolumab then ipilimumab (arm A) or the reverse (arm B). The method was immunoSEQ multiplex PCR; TCRdb's version includes in-frame clones alone and lacks a portion of them. The sample has just over 9,000 clones; roughly 78% are singletons. The data are from a study of sequential checkpoint blockade in melanoma. Study-level information: Arm A got nivolumab then ipilimumab; arm B the reverse, 1:1.

Sequencing was performed on CD8+ T cells sorted from blood (inferred from file names), taken from a patient given nivolumab and ipilimumab in sequence. The genes are TRBV15 and TRBJ2-2; 7 nucleotides match TRBD2. The source is a human donor with melanoma. The CDR3 region has the DNA TGTGCCACCAGCAGAGATCTGAGCGGGGCAAACACCGGGGAGCTGTTTTTT. This encodes CATSRDLSGANTGELFF.